Included here is one T cell receptor beta chain sequence, with context. These data originate in a study of blood T cell repertoires in COVID-19. The overall study: PBMCs, B-cell-depleted T cells, or T cells were the source of the cDNA or gDNA that made up the material.

Libraries were prepared by immunoSEQ multiplex PCR; TCRdb keeps only in-frame clonotypes and omits some of them. The sample lists hundreds of thousands of clones, about four fifths occurring once. The V and J ends lost 5 bases and 1 base, in that order; junction bases with no gene match: 4. CDR1 and CDR2 from the germline V gene are MNHEY and SVGAGI. The CDR3 has 14 amino acids. The clonotype was recovered from a woman aged 40 to 50 with active or convalescent COVID-19. The specimen sequenced was peripheral blood. This sequence joins TRBV6-5 and TRBJ1-1, with 7 bases lining up with TRBD1. Here the CDR3 reads CASSHRGRNTEAFF. In DNA form, the CDR3 reads TGTGCCAGCAGTCACAGGGGACGGAACACTGAAGCTTTCTTT.